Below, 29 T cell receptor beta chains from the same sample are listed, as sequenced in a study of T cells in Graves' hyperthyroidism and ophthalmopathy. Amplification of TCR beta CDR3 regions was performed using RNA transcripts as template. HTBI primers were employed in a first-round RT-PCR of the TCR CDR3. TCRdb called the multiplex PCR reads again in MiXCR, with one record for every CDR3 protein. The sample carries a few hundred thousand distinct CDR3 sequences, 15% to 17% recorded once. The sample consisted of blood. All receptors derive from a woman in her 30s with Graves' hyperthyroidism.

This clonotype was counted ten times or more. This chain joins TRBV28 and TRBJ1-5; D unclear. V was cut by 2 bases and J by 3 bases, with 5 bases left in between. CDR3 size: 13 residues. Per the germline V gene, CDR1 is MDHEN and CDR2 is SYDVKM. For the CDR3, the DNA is TGTGCCAGCAGTTTACGGGTCAATCAGCCCCAGCATTTT. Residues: CASSLRVNQPQHF.

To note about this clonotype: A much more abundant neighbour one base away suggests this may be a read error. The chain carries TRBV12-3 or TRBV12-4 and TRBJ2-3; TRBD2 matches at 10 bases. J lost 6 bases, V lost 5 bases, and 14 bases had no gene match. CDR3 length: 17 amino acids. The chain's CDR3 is CASSGMSRLAGRDTQYF. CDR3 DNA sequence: TGTGCCAGCAGTGGTATGTCCAGACTAGCGGGCCGGGATACGCAGTATTTT.

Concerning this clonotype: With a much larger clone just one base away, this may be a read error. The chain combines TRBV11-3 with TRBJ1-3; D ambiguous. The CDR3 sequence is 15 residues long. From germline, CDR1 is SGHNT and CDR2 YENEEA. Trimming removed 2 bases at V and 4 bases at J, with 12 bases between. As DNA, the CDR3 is TGTGCCAGCAGCTTAACCCCCAGAGGCGGAAACACCATATATTTT. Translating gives CASSLTPRGGNTIYF.

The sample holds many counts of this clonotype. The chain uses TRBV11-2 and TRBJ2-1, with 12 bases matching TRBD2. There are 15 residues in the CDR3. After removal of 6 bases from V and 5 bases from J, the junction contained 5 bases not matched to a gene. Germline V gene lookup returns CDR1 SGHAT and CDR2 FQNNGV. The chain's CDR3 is CASRLAGGPNNEQFF. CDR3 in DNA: TGTGCCAGCAGACTAGCGGGAGGCCCAAACAATGAGCAGTTCTTC.

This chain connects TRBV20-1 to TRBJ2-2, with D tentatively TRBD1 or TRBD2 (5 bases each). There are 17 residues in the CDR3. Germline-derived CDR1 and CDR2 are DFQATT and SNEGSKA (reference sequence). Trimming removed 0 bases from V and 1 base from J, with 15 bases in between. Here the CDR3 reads CSARDGGHRGNTGELFF. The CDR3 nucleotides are TGCAGTGCTAGAGACGGAGGACATAGGGGGAACACCGGGGAGCTGTTTTTT.

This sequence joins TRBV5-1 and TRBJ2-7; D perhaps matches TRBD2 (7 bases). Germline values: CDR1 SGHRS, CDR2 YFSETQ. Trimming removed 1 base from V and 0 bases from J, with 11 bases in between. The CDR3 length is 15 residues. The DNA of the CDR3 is TGCGCCAGCAGCTTGAGCGGGACAACCTCCTACGAGCAGTACTTC. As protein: CASSLSGTTSYEQYF.

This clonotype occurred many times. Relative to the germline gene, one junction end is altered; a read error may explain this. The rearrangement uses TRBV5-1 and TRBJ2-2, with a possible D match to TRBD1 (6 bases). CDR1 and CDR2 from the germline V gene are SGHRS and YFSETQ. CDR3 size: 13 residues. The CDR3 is CASSEQGSGELFF. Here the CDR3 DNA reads TGTGCCAGCAGTGAACAGGGTTCCGGGGAGCTGTTTTTT.

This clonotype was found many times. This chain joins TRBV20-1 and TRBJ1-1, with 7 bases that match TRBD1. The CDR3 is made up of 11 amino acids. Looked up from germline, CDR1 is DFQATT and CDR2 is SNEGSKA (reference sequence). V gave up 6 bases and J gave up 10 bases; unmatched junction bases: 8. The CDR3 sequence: CSARTGVAAFF. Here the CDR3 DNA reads TGCAGTGCGCGAACAGGGGTTGCAGCTTTCTTT.

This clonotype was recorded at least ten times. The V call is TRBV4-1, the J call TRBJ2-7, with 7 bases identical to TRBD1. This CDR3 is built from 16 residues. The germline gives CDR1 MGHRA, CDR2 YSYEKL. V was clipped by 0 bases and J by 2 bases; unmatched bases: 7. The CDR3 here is CASSQESGQLTYEQYF. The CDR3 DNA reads TGCGCCAGCAGCCAAGAGTCGGGACAGTTAACCTACGAGCAGTACTTC.

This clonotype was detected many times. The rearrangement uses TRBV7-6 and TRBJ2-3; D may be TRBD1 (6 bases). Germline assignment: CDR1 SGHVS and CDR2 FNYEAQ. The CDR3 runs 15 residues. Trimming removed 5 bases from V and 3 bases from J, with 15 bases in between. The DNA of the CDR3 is TGTGCCAGCAGCCCCTCAGGGGTATTAACAGATACGCAGTATTTT. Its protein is CASSPSGVLTDTQYF.

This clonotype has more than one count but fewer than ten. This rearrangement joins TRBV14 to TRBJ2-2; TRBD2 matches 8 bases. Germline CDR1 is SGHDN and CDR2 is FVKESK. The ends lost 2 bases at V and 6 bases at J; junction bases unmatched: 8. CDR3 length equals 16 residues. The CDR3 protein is CASSQIRPSGSGELFF. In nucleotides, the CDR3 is TGTGCCAGCAGCCAAATCCGGCCTAGCGGGTCCGGGGAGCTGTTTTTT.

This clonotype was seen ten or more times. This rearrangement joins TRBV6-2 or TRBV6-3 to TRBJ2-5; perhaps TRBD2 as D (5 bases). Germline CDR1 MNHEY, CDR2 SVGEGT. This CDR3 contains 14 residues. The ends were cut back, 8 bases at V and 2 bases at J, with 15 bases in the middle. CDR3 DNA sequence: TGTGCCAGCGGATCCCCGAGCGGACAAGAGACCCAGTACTTC. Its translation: CASGSPSGQETQYF.

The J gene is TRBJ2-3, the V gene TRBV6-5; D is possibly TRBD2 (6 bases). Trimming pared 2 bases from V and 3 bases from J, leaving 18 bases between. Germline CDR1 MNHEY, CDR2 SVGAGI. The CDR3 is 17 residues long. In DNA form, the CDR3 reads TGTGCCAGCAGTTACGGGGTAGCGGAAAAACCAACAGATACGCAGTATTTT. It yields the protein CASSYGVAEKPTDTQYF.

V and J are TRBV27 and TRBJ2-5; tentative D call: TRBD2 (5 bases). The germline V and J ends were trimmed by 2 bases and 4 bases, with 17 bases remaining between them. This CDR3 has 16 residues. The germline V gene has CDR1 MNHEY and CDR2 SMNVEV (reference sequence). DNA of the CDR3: TGTGCCAGCAGTTTAAGTGGTGAGGGTTTTGGAGAGACCCAGTACTTC. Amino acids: CASSLSGEGFGETQYF.

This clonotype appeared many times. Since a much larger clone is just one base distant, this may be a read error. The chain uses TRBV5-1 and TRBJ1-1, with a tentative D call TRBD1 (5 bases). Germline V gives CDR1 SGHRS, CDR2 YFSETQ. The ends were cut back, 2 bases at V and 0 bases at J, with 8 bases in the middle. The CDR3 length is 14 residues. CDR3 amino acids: CASSFGTVNTEAFF. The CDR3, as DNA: TGCGCCAGCAGCTTCGGGACGGTGAACACTGAAGCTTTCTTT.

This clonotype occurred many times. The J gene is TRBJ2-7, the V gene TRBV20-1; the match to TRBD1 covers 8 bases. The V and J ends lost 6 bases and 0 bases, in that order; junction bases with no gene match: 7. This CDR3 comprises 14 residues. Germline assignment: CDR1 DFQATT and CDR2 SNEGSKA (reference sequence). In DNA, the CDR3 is TGCAGTGCATCAGGGGGCCAGAGCTCCTACGAGCAGTACTTC. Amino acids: CSASGGQSSYEQYF.

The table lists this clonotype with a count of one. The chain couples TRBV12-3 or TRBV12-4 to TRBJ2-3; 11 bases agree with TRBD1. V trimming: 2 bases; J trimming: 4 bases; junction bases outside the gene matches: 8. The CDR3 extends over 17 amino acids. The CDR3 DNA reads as TGTGCCAGCAGTTTATCGGGACAGGGGGTGCGTGCAGATACGCAGTATTTT. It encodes CASSLSGQGVRADTQYF.

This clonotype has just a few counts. The CDR3 region is CAISGGQGAHETQYF. The CDR3 nucleotides read TGTGCCATCAGTGGGGGACAGGGGGCGCATGAGACCCAGTACTTC. The rearrangement joins TRBV10-3 to TRBJ2-5; TRBD1 aligns across 12 bases. After removal of 4 bases from V and 5 bases from J, the junction contained 5 bases not matched to a gene. Germline V gene lookup returns CDR1 ENHRY and CDR2 SYGVKD. CDR3 length: 15 residues.

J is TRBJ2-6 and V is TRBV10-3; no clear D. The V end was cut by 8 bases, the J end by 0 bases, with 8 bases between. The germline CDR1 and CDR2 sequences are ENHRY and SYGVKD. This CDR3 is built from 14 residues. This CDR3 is CAIGTLSGANVLTF. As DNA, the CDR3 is TGTGCCATCGGTACGCTCTCTGGGGCCAACGTCCTGACTTTC.

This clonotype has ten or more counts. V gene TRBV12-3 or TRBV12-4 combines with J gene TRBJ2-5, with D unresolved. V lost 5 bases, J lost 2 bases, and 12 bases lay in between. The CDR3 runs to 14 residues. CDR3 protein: CASSPRPRQETQYF. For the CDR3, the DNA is TGTGCCAGCAGTCCCCGCCCCAGACAAGAGACCCAGTACTTC.

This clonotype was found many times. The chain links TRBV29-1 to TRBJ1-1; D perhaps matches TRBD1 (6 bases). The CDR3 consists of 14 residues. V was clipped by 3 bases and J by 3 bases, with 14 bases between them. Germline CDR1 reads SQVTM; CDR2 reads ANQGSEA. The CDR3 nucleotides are TGCAGCGTTGACCTAACACAGGGATACACTGAAGCTTTCTTT. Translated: CSVDLTQGYTEAFF.

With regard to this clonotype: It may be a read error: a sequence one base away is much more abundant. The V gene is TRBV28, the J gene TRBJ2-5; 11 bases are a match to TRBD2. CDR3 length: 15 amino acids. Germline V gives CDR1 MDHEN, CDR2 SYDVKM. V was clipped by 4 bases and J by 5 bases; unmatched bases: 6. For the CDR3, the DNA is TGTGCCAGCAGTTCCGAGACTAGCGGGATCGAGACCCAGTACTTC. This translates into CASSSETSGIETQYF.

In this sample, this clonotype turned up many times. The CDR3 nucleotides are TGTGCCAGCAGGGGACAGGGGCAGGGCACTGAAGCTTTCTTT. This codes for CASRGQGQGTEAFF. The chain is built from TRBV28 and TRBJ1-1; TRBD1 matches at 10 bases. V shed 6 bases, J shed 4 bases, and the junction held 5 bases outside the gene matches. The germline V gene encodes CDR1 MDHEN and CDR2 SYDVKM. The length of the CDR3 is 14 residues.

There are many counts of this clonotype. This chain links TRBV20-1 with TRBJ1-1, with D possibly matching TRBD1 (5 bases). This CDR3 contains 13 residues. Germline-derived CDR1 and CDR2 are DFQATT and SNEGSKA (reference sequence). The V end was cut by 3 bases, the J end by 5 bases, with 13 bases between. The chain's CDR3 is CSASRGWVTEAFF. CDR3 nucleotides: TGCAGTGCTAGTCGGGGGTGGGTTACTGAAGCTTTCTTT.

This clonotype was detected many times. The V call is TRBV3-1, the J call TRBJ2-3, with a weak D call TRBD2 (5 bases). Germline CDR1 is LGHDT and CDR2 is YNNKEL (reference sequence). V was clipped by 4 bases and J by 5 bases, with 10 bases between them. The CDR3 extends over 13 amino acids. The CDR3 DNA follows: TGTGCCAGCAGCCCGAATGGAGGAGATACGCAGTATTTT. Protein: CASSPNGGDTQYF.

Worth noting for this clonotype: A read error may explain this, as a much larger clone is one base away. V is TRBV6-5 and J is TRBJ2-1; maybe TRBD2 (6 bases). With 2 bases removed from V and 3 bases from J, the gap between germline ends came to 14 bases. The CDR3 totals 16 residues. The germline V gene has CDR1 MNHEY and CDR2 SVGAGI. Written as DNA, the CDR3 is TGTGCCAGCAGTTACACGGGAGAAGGAAACTACAATGAGCAGTTCTTC. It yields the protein CASSYTGEGNYNEQFF.

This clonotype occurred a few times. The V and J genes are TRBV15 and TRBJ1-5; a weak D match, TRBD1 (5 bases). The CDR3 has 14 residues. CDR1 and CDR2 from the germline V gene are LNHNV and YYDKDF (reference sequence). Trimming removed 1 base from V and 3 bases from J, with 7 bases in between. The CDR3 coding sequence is TGTGCCACCAGCAGAGGACAGCTCAATCAGCCCCAGCATTTT. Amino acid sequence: CATSRGQLNQPQHF. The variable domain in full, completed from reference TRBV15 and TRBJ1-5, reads DAMVIQNPRYQVTQFGKPVTLSCSQTLNHNVMYWYQQKSSQAPKLLFHYYDKDFNNEADTPDNFQSRRPNTSFCFLDIRSPGLGDTAMYLCATSRGQLNQPQHFGDGTRLSIL.

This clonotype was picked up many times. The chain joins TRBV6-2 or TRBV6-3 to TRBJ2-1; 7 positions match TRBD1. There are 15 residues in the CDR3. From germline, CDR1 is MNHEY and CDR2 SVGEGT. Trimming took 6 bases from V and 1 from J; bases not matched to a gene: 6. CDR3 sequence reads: CASSRNRGSYNEQFF. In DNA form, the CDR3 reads TGTGCCAGCAGCCGGAACAGGGGTTCCTACAATGAGCAGTTCTTC.

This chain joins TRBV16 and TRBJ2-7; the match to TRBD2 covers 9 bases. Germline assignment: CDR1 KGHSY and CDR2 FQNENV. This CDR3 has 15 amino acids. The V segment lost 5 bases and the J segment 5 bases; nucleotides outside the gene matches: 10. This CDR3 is CASSKGSGRRHEQYF. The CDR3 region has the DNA TGTGCCAGCAGCAAAGGAAGCGGGAGGCGACACGAGCAGTACTTC.